This entry lists 19 T cell receptor beta chains sequenced from one sample in a study of control samples from healthy donors and cancer patients. Measured with immunoSEQ multiplex PCR; TCRdb has only the in-frame clones, and not every one. The sample records roughly 69,000 clones, approximately 87% being singletons. Sequencing was done on a sample of PBMCs. The source of these receptors is a woman in her fifties or sixties with head and neck cancer.

In its sample, this clone was seen once. V is TRBV29-1 and J is TRBJ2-7; tentatively, D is TRBD2 (6 bases). The CDR3 length is 14 residues. The V gene's germline CDR1 is SQVTM and CDR2 ANQGSEA. Trimming took off 0 bases at V and 3 bases at J, with 12 bases between the two ends. The CDR3 region has the DNA TGCAGCGTTGAAGAGCCGGGAGTGGGCTACGAGCAGTACTTC. Protein product: CSVEEPGVGYEQYF.

The genes are TRBV11-1 and TRBJ1-4; possibly TRBD1 for D (5 bases). The CDR3 extends over 15 amino acids. The germline V gene has CDR1 SGHAT and CDR2 FQDESV (reference sequence). V lost 5 bases and J 5 bases, leaving 15 bases between the germline ends. CDR3 residues: CASSLTGTANEKLFF. Here the CDR3 DNA reads TGTGCCAGCAGCCTCACCGGGACGGCCAATGAAAAACTGTTTTTT.

The rearrangement joins TRBV6-6 to TRBJ1-6; D unclear. The CDR3 loop spans 16 amino acids. V was clipped by 0 bases and J by 8 bases, with 14 bases between them. CDR1 is MNHNY and CDR2 is SVGAGI in the germline V gene (reference sequence). The DNA for the CDR3 is TGTGCCAGCAGTTACTCGGCGCAGGCGGGTCATTCACCCCTCCACTTT. Translated, it gives CASSYSAQAGHSPLHF.

V usage is TRBV20-1 and J usage is TRBJ1-1, with no clear D. The CDR3 covers 10 residues. CDR1 is DFQATT and CDR2 is SNEGSKA in the germline V gene (reference sequence). As DNA, the CDR3 is TGCTTAAACGGAGGGACTGAAGCTTTCTTT. It codes for CLNGGTEAFF.

The rearrangement links TRBV30 to TRBJ2-5; 9 bases map to TRBD1. CDR3 size: 14 residues. CDR1 and CDR2 from the germline V gene are GTSNPN and SVGIG (reference sequence). The V segment lost 0 bases and the J segment 4 bases; nucleotides outside the gene matches: 3. CDR3 amino acids: CAWSVTGGVETQYF. As DNA, the CDR3 is TGTGCCTGGAGTGTCACAGGGGGCGTAGAGACCCAGTACTTC.

The chain is built from TRBV6-2 or TRBV6-3 and TRBJ1-1, with D unclear. Trimming removed 0 bases from V and 6 bases from J, with 8 bases in between. This CDR3 has 13 residues. Germline V gene data show CDR1 as MNHEY and CDR2 as SVGEGT. DNA of the CDR3: TGTGCCAGCAGTTACTCGGAAAGCGCTGAAGCTTTCTTT. Amino acid sequence: CASSYSESAEAFF.

This chain connects TRBV5-1 to TRBJ1-3, with D perhaps TRBD1 (5 bases). Germline V gives CDR1 SGHRS, CDR2 YFSETQ. CDR3 length equals 16 residues. V was cut by 0 bases and J by 0 bases, with 10 bases left in between. The CDR3 protein is CASSLGTGRSGNTIYF. The CDR3 region has the DNA TGCGCCAGCAGCTTGGGGACGGGACGCTCTGGAAACACCATATATTTT.

In its sample, this clone was seen a few times. The chain couples TRBV28 to TRBJ2-7; TRBD1 agrees at 7 bases. The V and J ends lost 7 bases and 3 bases, in that order; junction bases with no gene match: 3. This CDR3 region has 12 residues. The germline gives CDR1 MDHEN, CDR2 SYDVKM. The CDR3, as DNA: TGTGCCAGCAATCGACAGGGCTACGAGCAGTACTTC. Translated, it gives CASNRQGYEQYF.

This clone was seen more than once but under ten times. The J gene is TRBJ2-3, the V gene TRBV4-1; D tentatively reads TRBD1 or TRBD2 (7 bases each). Germline V gene data show CDR1 as MGHRA and CDR2 as YSYEKL. V was cut by 11 bases and J by 3 bases, with 21 bases left in between. This CDR3 is built from 15 residues. The CDR3 here is CASSGEGASTDTQYF. CDR3 sequence (DNA): TGCGCCTCTTCGGGGGAGGGGGCCTCGACAGATACGCAGTATTTT.

This clone was seen only once. The chain is built from TRBV9 and TRBJ2-1, with 9 bases lining up with TRBD1. This CDR3 has 13 amino acids. V shed 4 bases, J shed 6 bases, and the junction held 2 bases outside the gene matches. The germline V gene has CDR1 SGDLS and CDR2 YYNGEE. DNA of the CDR3: TGTGCCAGCAGCCTGGACAGGGGCAATGAGCAGTTCTTC. This codes for CASSLDRGNEQFF.

This chain joins TRBV6-6 and TRBJ1-1; 7 bases line up with TRBD1. The CDR3 has 14 residues. The germline CDR1 and CDR2 sequences are MNHNY and SVGAGI (reference sequence). Trimming at V came to 2 bases and at J to 2 bases, leaving 2 bases not matched to a gene. This CDR3 reads CASSYHRGNTEAFF. CDR3 nucleotide sequence: TGTGCCAGCAGTTACCACAGGGGCAACACTGAAGCTTTCTTT.

The V call is TRBV4-1, the J call TRBJ2-7; D is perhaps TRBD2 (6 bases). The CDR3 totals 13 residues. V was clipped by 2 bases and J by 4 bases, with 9 bases between them. Germline-derived CDR1 and CDR2 are MGHRA and YSYEKL. The CDR3 protein is CASSQRDSYEQYF. The CDR3 region has the DNA TGCGCCAGCAGCCAAAGGGACTCGTACGAGCAGTACTTC.

This chain uses TRBV11-2 with TRBJ2-7, with D perhaps assigned TRBD1 or TRBD2 (6 bases each). Trimming left V 5 bases short and J 1 base short, with 18 bases between. CDR1 and CDR2 from the germline V gene are SGHAT and FQNNGV. This CDR3 region has 16 residues. This CDR3 is CASSPQGGSLSYEQYF. DNA for the CDR3: TGTGCCAGCAGCCCTCAAGGGGGGAGCTTATCCTACGAGCAGTACTTC.

The rearrangement joins TRBV30 to TRBJ1-5; D gene uncertain. The CDR3 extends over 13 amino acids. Germline V gene data show CDR1 as GTSNPN and CDR2 as SVGIG (reference sequence). The V gene lost 2 bases and the J gene lost 0 bases, with 5 bases spanning the gap. The CDR3 region has the DNA TGTGCCTGGAGTCCCTATAGCAATCAGCCCCAGCATTTT. Translation gives CAWSPYSNQPQHF.

The rearrangement uses TRBV5-1 and TRBJ2-5; D may correspond to TRBD1 or TRBD2 (5 bases each). Per germline, CDR1 SGHRS and CDR2 YFSETQ. CDR3 size: 14 residues. Trimming took 2 bases from V and 3 from J, leaving 11 bases between them. The CDR3 coding sequence is TGCGCCAGCAGCTTTTCGGGGCCTAAAGAGACCCAGTACTTC. Its protein product is CASSFSGPKETQYF.

The chain employs TRBV20-1 and TRBJ2-3; TRBD2 aligns across 8 bases. V lost 3 bases, J lost 11 bases, and 13 bases stayed unmatched. The length of the CDR3 is 14 residues. CDR1 is DFQATT, CDR2 SNEGSKA, per germline (reference sequence). The CDR3 loop is CSASSTGLDFGQYF. The CDR3 DNA reads as TGCAGTGCTAGTAGTACGGGACTAGATTTCGGGCAGTATTTT.

The chain is built from TRBV18 and TRBJ1-6, with 8 bases that match TRBD1. CDR1 and CDR2 (germline): KGHSH, LQKENI. After removal of 0 bases from V and 9 bases from J, the junction contained 10 bases not matched to a gene. The CDR3 has 17 amino acids. The CDR3 nucleotides read TGTGCCAGCTCACCACCGAGGGCAGGGGGCGGCCCTTCACCCCTCCACTTT. Protein product: CASSPPRAGGGPSPLHF.

The V and J genes are TRBV19 and TRBJ2-3; D gene ambiguous. CDR1 is LNHDA and CDR2 is SQIVND in the germline V gene (reference sequence). CDR3 length: 13 residues. Trimming stripped 6 bases from V and 6 bases from J, with 13 bases between. CDR3 nucleotides: TGTGCCAGTAGAGGATCCATTTCTGATACGCAGTATTTT. It encodes CASRGSISDTQYF.

The rearrangement links TRBV5-8 to TRBJ2-4, with a weak D call TRBD1 (6 bases). Germline CDR1 SGHTS, CDR2 YDEGEE. Trimming took 4 bases from V and 5 from J, leaving 16 bases between them. The length of the CDR3 is 15 residues. As DNA, the CDR3 is TGTGCCAGCAGCCCCCCAGGGGAAAGACAAAACATTCAGTACTTC. Translated, it gives CASSPPGERQNIQYF.